This TCR beta chain was identified in a study of cytomegalovirus exposure and HLA in healthy donors. The PCR had 60 Vbeta and 13 Jbeta primers. Method: immunoSEQ multiplex PCR; TCRdb's copy keeps in-frame clones and lacks some. The sample lists 150,000 to 200,000 clones; almost 80% were seen once. V trimming: 5 bases; J trimming: 4 bases; junction bases outside the gene matches: 9. CDR3 length: 15 residues. The V gene's germline CDR1 is MNHEY and CDR2 SVGAGI. About this clone itself: Its antigen is unidentified.

Broader study findings: Within an earlier analysis, most TCR beta V segments proved productive either about 87% or about 30% of the time.

This sequence joins TRBV6-5 and TRBJ2-7, with 9 bases lining up with TRBD1. The TCR originated in a woman aged 50 to 65 in good health and CMV-seronegative. The sample consisted of PBMCs. The CDR3 here is CASSPSDRGGYEQYF. As DNA, the CDR3 is TGTGCCAGCAGTCCGTCGGACAGGGGAGGTTACGAGCAGTACTTC.